The clone carrying this TCR beta chain was detected many times. Its target is not known. Preparation of the TCRbeta library used unique molecular identifiers. From the PCR reads, TCRdb called clonotypes with MiXCR, one entry per CDR3 protein. The repertoire holds roughly 100,000 distinct CDR3 sequences, with around 7.8% as singletons. The data originate from a study of T-cell reconstitution after alpha-beta-depleted transplantation in children. Findings and caveats of the study: At day 60, the high TCRbeta diversity found in some patients originated from recipient T cells and thymic progenitors that had survived. When one year had passed after transplant, most T-cell counts and diversity came from newly produced T cells. Several hundred expanded graft clones reportedly were the source of alpha-beta T cells about two months after transplant.

V lost 6 bases and J lost 5, with 14 bases in between. The CDR3 runs 14 residues. Per germline, CDR1 SNHLY and CDR2 FYNNEI. This receptor was obtained from a boy aged 2 to 10 with acute lymphoblastic leukemia, due to receive a stem cell transplant. This chain links TRBV2 with TRBJ2-1; weak D call: TRBD1 (5 bases). Material: PBMCs, obtained before TCRalphabeta/CD19-depleted stem cell transplant. CDR3 sequence (DNA): TGTGCCAGCAGGACAGAGGCCGCTGACAATGAGCAGTTCTTC. Translation: CASRTEAADNEQFF.